A selection of T cell receptor beta chains follows, all from one sample in a study of neoadjuvant nivolumab and ipilimumab in lung cancer. TCRdb's table, derived via immunoSEQ multiplex PCR, lists solely in-frame clones and lacks some. The sample holds some 20,000 clones; 79% are singletons and the top ten take under 9.5%. The sample in question was tumor tissue, obtained after neoadjuvant nivolumab, alone or with ipilimumab, at or shortly before surgery. These TCRs come from an adult with non-small cell lung cancer. Both conserved end residues are part of each CDR3. D genes are given only for firm matches. Expanded clones are given a class, and other clones once, few, many or no size at all.

cdr3_length	v_call	j_call	d_call	clone_size	cdr3_nt	cdr3_aa
12	TRBV7-9	TRBJ2-7	-	-	TGTGCCAGCAGCCCAGGACCACACGAGCAGTACTTC	CASSPGPHEQYF
14	TRBV6-5	TRBJ1-2	-	-	TGTGCCAGCAGTCCCCGTTTCAACCTGGGGGGCTACACCTTC	CASSPRFNLGGYTF
15	TRBV7-2	TRBJ1-5	-	-	TGTGCCAGCAGCTTAGACGGGCGTCGAAATCAGCCCCAGCATTTT	CASSLDGRRNQPQHF
15	TRBV7-3	TRBJ2-2	-	few	TGTGCCAGCAGCGAGACAGGATCGAACACCGGGGAGCTGTTTTTT	CASSETGSNTGELFF
16	TRBV9	TRBJ1-1	-	-	TGTGCCAGCAGCGAACAGGGCCGGGCGGGGGGCACTGAAGCTTTCTTT	CASSEQGRAGGTEAFF
13	TRBV11-3	TRBJ2-1	-	-	TGTGCCAGCAGCTTAGACTCATACAATGAGCAGTTCTTC	CASSLDSYNEQFF
13	TRBV18	TRBJ2-5	-	-	TGTGCCAGCTCAAAGGGCAGGCGGGAGACCCAGTACTTC	CASSKGRRETQYF
15	TRBV13	TRBJ1-6	-	once	TGTGCCAGCAGCGGGGCGGGGGGCTATAATTCACCCCTCCACTTT	CASSGAGGYNSPLHF
13	TRBV9	TRBJ2-1	-	-	TGTGCCAGCAGCGTAGACTCCTACAATGAGCAGTTCTTC	CASSVDSYNEQFF
14	TRBV7-2	TRBJ1-6	TRBD1	-	TGTGCCAGCAGTCTGGGACAGGGTTATTCACCCCTCCACTTT	CASSLGQGYSPLHF
16	TRBV6-4	TRBJ2-2	TRBD1	-	TGTGCCAGCAGGCAGGAGACAGGGGGAGAAACCGGGGAGCTGTTTTTT	CASRQETGGETGELFF
18	TRBV4-1	TRBJ2-6	TRBD1	-	TGCGCCAGCAGCCCCCTCCCGGGACAGGGGGCTGGGGCCAACGTCCTGACTTTC	CASSPLPGQGAGANVLTF
16	TRBV30	TRBJ2-3	-	-	TGTGCCTGGAGTCCAGGGACGGCTCCTAGCACAGATACGCAGTATTTT	CAWSPGTAPSTDTQYF
15	TRBV19	TRBJ2-3	-	-	TGTGCCAGTAGTATTGGTGGGGGCGGGACAGATACGCAGTATTTT	CASSIGGGGTDTQYF